The following is a TCR beta chain sequence with its context. Antigen unknown. This CDR3 comprises 14 residues. V was cut by 8 bases and J by 1 base, with 14 bases left in between. Germline values: CDR1 SNHLY, CDR2 FYNNEI. Genomic DNA per cell subset filled all wells of several immunoSEQ plates. Sorted-subset replicate PCRs used approximately 180 ng of genomic DNA. This amount corresponded to 33,000 or so T cell genomes. Profiled with immunoSEQ multiplex PCR; TCRdb holds only in-frame clones, not every one. This table holds approximately 1,500,000 clones, roughly 96% found once. This sample was taken from a study of shared clonotypes between healthy human individuals. The study's findings and limits: What limited the represented genetic and exposure-history diversity was the small number of donors.

V and J are TRBV2 and TRBJ1-1; a weak D match, TRBD1 (5 bases). This receptor was taken from a man between 25 and 39 years old in good health. Source material: naive CD4+ T cells sorted from blood. Subset reported: CD45RA+ positively selected. The CDR3 region has the DNA TGTGCCAGCTCGGTTGGGGCCGGGAACACTGAAGCTTTCTTT. It encodes CASSVGAGNTEAFF.